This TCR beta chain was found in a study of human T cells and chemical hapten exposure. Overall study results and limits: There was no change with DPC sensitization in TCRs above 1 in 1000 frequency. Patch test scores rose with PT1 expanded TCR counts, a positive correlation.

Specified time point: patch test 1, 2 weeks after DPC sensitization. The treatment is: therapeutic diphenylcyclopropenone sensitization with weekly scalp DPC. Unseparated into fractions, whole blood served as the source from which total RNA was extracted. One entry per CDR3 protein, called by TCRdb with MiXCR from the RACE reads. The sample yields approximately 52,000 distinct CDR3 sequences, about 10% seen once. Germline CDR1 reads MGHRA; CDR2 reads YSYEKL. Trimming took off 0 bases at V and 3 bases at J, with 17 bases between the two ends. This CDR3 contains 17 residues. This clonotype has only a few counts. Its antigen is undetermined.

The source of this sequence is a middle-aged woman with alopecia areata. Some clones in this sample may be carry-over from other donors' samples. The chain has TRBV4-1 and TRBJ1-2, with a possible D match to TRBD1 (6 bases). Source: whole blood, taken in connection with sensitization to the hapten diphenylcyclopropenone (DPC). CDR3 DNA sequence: TGCGCCAGCAGCCAAGATAGGTGGTCAGGGGACGACTATGGCTACACCTTC. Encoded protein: CASSQDRWSGDDYGYTF.